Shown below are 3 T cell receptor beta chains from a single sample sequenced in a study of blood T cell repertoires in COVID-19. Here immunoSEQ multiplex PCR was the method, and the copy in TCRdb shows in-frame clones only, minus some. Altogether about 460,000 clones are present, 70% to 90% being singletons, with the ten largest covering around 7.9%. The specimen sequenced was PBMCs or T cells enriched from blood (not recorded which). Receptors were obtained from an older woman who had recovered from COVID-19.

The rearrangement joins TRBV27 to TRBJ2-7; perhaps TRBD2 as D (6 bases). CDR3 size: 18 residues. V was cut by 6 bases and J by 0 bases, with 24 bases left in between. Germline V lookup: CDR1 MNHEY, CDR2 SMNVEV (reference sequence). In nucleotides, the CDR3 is TGTGCCAGCAGCCCTCGAACGTGGGGGGTTGTAGGCTCCTACGAGCAGTACGTC. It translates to CASSPRTWGVVGSYEQYV.

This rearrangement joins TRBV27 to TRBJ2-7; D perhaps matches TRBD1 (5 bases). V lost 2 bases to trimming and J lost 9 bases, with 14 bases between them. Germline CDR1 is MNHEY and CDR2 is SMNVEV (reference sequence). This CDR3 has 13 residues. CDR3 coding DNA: TGTGCCAGCAGTTTAAAAGAAACAGGCCCGCAGTACTTC. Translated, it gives CASSLKETGPQYF.

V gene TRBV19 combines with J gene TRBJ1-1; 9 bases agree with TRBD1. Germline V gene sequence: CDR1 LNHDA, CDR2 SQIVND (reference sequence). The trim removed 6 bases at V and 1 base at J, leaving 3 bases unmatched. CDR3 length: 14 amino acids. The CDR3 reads CASRWGQGNTEAFF. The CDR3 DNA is TGTGCCAGTAGATGGGGACAGGGGAACACTGAAGCTTTCTTT.